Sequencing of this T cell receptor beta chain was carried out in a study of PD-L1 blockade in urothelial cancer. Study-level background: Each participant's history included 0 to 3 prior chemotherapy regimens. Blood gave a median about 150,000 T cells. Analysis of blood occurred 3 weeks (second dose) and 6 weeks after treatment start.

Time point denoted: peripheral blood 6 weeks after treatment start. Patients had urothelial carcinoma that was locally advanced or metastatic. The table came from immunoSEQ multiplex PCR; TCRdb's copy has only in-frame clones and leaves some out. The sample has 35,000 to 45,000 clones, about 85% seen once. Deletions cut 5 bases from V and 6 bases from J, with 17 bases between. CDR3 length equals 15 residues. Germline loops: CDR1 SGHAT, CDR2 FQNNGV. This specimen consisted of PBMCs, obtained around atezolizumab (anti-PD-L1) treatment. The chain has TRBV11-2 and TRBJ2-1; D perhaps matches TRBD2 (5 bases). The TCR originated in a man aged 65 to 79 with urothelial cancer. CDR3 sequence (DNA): TGTGCCAGCAGCCCTCGGTCATCCGGAGGCAATGAGCAGTTCTTC. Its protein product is CASSPRSSGGNEQFF.